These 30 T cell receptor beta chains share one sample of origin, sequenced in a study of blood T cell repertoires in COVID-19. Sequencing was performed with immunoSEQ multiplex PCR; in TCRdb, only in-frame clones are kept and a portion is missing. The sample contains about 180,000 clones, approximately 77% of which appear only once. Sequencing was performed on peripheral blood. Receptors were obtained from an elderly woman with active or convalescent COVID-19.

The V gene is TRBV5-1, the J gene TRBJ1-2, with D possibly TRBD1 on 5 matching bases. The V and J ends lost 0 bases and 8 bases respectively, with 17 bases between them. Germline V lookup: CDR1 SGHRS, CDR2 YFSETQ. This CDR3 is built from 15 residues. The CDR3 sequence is CASSLVDTSSGGYTF. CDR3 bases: TGCGCCAGCAGCTTGGTGGACACATCCTCAGGGGGCTACACCTTC.

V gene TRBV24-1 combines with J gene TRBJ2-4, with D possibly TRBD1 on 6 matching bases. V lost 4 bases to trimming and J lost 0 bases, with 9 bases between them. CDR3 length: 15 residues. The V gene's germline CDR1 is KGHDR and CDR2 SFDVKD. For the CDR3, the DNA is TGTGCCACCAGTGACCCGACAGGAGCCAAAAACATTCAGTACTTC. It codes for CATSDPTGAKNIQYF.

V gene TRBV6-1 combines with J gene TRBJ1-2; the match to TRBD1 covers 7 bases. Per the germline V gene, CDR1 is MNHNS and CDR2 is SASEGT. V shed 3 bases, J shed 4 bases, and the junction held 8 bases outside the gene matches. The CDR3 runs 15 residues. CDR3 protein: CASSEPTGTVYGYTF. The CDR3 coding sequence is TGTGCCAGCAGTGAGCCAACTGGGACAGTCTATGGCTACACCTTC.

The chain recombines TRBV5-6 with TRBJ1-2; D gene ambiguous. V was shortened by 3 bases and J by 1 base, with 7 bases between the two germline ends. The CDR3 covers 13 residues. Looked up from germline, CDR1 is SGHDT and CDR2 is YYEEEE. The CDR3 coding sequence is TGTGCCAGCAGCTCAGGATATAACTATGGCTACACCTTC. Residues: CASSSGYNYGYTF.

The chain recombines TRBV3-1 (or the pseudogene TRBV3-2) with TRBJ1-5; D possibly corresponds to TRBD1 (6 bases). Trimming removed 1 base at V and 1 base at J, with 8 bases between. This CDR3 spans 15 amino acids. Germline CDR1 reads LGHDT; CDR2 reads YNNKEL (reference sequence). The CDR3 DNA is TGTGCCAGCAGCCAAGCCGGACAGAGCAATCAGCCCCAGCATTTT. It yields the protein CASSQAGQSNQPQHF.

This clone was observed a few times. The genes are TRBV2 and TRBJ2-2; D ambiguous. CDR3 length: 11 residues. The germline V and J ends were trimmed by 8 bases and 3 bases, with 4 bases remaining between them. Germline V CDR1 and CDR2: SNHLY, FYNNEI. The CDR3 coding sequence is TGTGCCAGCTCGTACACCGGGGAGCTGTTTTTT. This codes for CASSYTGELFF.

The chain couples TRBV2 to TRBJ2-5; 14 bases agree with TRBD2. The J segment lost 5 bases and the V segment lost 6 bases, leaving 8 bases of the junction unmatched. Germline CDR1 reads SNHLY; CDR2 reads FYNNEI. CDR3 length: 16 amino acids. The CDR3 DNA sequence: TGTGCCAGCAGCATGGGACTAGCGGGGGAAGGGGAGACCCAGTACTTC. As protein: CASSMGLAGEGETQYF.

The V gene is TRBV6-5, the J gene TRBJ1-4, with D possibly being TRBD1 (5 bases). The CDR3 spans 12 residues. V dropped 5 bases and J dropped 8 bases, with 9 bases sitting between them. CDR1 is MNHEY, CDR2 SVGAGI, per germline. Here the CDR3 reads CASSRGTEKLFF. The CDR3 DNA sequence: TGTGCCAGCAGTCGCGGGACGGAAAAACTGTTTTTT.

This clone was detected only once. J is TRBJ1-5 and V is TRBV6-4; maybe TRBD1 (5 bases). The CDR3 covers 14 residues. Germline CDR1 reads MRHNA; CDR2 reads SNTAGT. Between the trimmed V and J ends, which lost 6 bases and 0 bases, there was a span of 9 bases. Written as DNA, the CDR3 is TGTGCCAGCAGCTCGACAGCTAGCAATCAGCCCCAGCATTTT. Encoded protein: CASSSTASNQPQHF.

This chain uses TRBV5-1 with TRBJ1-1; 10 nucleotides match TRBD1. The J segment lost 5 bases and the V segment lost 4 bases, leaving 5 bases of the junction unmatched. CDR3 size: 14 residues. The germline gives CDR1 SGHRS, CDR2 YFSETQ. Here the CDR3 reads CASSPDRGQTEAFF. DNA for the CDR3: TGCGCCAGCAGCCCTGACAGGGGGCAGACTGAAGCTTTCTTT.

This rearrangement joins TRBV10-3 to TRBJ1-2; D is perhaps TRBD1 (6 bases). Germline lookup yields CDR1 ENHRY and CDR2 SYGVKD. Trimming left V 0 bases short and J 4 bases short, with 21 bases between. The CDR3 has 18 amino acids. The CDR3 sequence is CAISESGPPNRETYGYTF. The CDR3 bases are TGTGCCATCAGTGAGTCGGGCCCCCCGAACAGGGAAACCTATGGCTACACCTTC.

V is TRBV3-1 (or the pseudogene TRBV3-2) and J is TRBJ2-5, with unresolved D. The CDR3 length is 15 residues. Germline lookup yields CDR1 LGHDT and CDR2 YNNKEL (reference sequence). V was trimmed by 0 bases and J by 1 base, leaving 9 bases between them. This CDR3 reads CASSQDLTSQETQYF. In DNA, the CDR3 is TGTGCCAGCAGCCAAGATCTGACAAGCCAAGAGACCCAGTACTTC.

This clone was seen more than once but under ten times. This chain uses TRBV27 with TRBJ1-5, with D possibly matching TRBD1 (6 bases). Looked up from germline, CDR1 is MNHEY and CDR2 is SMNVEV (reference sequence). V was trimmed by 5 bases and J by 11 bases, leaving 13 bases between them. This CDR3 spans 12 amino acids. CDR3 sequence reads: CASSPRGGAQHF. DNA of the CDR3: TGTGCCAGCAGTCCCAGAGGGGGTGCCCAGCATTTT.

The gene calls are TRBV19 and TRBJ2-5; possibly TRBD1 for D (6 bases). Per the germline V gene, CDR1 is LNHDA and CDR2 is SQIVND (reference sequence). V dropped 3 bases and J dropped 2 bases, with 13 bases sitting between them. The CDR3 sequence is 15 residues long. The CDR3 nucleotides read TGTGCCAGTAGTATGGCAGGGGTCTGGCAAGAGACCCAGTACTTC. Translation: CASSMAGVWQETQYF.

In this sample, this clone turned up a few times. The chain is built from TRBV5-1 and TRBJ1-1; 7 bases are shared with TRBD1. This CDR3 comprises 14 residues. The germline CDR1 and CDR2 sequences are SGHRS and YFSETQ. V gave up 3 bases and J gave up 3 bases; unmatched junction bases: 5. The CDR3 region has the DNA TGCGCCAGCAGCTCGACAGGGCGTGACACTGAAGCTTTCTTT. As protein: CASSSTGRDTEAFF. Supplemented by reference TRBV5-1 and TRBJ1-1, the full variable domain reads KAGVTQTPRYLIKTRGQQVTLSCSPISGHRSVSWYQQTPGQGLQFLFEYFSETQRNKGNFPGRFSGRQFSNSRSEMNVSTLELGDSALYLCASSSTGRDTEAFFGQGTRLTVV.

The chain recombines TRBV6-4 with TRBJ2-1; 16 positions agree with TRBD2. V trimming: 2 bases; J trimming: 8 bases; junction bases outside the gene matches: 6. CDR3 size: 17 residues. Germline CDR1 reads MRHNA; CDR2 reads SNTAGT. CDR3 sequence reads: CASSDGRGLAGGDEQFF. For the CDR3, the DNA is TGTGCCAGCAGTGACGGCCGGGGACTAGCGGGAGGGGATGAGCAGTTCTTC.

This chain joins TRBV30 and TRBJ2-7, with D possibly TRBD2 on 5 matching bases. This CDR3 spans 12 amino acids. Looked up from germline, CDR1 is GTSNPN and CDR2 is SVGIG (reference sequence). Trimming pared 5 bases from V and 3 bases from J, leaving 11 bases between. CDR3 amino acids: CAWDGNDYEQYF. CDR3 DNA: TGTGCCTGGGACGGGAATGACTACGAGCAGTACTTC.

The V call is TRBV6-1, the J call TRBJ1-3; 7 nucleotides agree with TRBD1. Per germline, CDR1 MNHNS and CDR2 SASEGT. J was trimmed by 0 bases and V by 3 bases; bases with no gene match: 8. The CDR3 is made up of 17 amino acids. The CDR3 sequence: CASSDRQGSTSGNTIYF. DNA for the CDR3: TGTGCCAGCAGTGACCGACAGGGAAGCACCTCTGGAAACACCATATATTTT.

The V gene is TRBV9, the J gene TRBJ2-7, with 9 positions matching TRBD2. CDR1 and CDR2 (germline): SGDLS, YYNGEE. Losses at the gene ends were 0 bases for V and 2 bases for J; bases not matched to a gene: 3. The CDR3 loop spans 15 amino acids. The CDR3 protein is CASSVGASGAYEQYF. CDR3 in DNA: TGTGCCAGCAGCGTAGGGGCTAGCGGGGCCTACGAGCAGTACTTC. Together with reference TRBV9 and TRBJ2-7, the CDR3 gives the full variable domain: DSGVTQTPKHLITATGQRVTLRCSPRSGDLSVYWYQQSLDQGLQFLIQYYNGEERAKGNILERFSAQQFPDLHSELNLSSLELGDSALYFCASSVGASGAYEQYFGPGTRLTVT.

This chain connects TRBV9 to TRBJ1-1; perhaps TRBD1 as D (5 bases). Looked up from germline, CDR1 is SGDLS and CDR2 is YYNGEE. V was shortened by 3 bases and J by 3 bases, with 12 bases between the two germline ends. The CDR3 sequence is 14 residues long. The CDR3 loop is CASSEAGKDTEAFF. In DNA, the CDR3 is TGTGCCAGCAGCGAGGCAGGGAAGGACACTGAAGCTTTCTTT.

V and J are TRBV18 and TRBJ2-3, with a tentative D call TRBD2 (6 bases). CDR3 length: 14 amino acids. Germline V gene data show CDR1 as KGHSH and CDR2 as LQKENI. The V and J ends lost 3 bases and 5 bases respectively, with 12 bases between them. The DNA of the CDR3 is TGTGCCAGCTCACCTACGGGAGCGGGAGATACGCAGTATTTT. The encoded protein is CASSPTGAGDTQYF.

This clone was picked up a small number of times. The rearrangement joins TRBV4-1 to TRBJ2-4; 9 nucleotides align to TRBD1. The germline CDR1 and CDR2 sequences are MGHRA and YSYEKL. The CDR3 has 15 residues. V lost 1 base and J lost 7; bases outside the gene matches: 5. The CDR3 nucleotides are TGCGCCAGCAGCCAAGTTTGGACAGGGGTGAACATTCAGTACTTC. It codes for CASSQVWTGVNIQYF.

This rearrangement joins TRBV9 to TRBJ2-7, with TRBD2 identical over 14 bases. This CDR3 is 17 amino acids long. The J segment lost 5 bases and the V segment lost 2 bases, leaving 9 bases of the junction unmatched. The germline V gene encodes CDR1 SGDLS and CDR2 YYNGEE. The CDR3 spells CASSVAGLAGDSDEQYF. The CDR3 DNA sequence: TGTGCCAGCAGCGTCGCGGGACTAGCGGGAGATTCGGACGAGCAGTACTTC.

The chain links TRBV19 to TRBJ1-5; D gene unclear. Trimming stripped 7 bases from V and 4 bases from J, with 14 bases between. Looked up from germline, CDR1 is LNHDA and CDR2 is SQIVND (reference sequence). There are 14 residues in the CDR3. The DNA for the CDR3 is TGTGCCAGTAATCGAGGGCTGGGGAATCAGCCCCAGCATTTT. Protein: CASNRGLGNQPQHF.

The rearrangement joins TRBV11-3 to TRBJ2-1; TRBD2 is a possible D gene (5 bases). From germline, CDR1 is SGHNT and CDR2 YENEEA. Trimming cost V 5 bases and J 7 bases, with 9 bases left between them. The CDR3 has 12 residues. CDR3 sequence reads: CASSPTGNEQFF. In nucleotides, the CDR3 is TGTGCCAGCAGCCCCACGGGGAATGAGCAGTTCTTC. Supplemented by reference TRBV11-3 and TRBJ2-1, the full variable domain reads EAGVVQSPRYKIIEKKQPVAFWCNPISGHNTLYWYLQNLGQGPELLIRYENEEAVDDSQLPKDRFSAERLKGVDSTLKIQPAELGDSAVYLCASSPTGNEQFFGPGTRLTVL.

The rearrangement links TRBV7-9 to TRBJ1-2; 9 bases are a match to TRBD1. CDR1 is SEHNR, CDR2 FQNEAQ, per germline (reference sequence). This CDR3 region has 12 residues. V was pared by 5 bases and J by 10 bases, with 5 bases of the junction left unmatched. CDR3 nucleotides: TGTGCCAGCAGCCCGGGACAGGGCTACTACACCTTC. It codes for CASSPGQGYYTF.

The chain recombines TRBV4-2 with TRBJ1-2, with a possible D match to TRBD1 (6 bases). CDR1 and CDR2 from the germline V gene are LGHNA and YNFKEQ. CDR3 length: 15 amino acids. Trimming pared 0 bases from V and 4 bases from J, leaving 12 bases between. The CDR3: CASSQDRGGGYGYTF. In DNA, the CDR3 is TGTGCCAGCAGCCAAGACCGAGGGGGTGGCTATGGCTACACCTTC.

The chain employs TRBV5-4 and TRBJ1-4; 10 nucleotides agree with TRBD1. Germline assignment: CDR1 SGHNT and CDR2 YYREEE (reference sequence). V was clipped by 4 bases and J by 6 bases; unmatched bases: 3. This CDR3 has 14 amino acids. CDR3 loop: CASSRQGAHEKLFF. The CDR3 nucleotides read TGTGCCAGCAGCCGACAGGGGGCTCATGAAAAACTGTTTTTT. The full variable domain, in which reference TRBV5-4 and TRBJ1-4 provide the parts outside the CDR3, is ETGVTQSPTHLIKTRGQQVTLRCSSQSGHNTVSWYQQALGQGPQFIFQYYREEENGRGNFPPRFSGLQFPNYSSELNVNALELDDSALYLCASSRQGAHEKLFFGSGTQLSVL.

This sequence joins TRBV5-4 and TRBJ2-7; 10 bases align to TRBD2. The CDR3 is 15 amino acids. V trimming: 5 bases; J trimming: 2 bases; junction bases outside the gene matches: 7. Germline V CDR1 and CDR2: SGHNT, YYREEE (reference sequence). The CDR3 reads CASSYGTSAPYEQYF. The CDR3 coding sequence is TGTGCCAGCAGTTACGGGACTAGCGCGCCCTACGAGCAGTACTTC.

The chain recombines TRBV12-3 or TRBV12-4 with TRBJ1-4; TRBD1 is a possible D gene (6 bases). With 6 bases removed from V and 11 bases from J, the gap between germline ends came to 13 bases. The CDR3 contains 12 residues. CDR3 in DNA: TGTGCCAGCAGCTCCCCTGGGGGCAAACTGTTTTTT. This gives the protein CASSSPGGKLFF.